Listed here are 32 T cell receptor beta chains from one sample, sequenced in a study of T cell responses to AZD1222 COVID-19 vaccine. Sequenced by immunoSEQ multiplex PCR; TCRdb stores in-frame clones only, minus some. The sample has more than 150,000 clones, approximately 91% seen once. The specimen was peripheral blood, collected on day 0 of AZD1222 vaccination. The source of these receptors is an adult in good health.

The V and J genes are TRBV7-2 and TRBJ2-7, with 10 positions matching TRBD2. CDR1 SGHTA and CDR2 FQGNSA come from the germline V gene. The trim removed 2 bases at V and 4 bases at J, leaving 5 bases unmatched. The length of the CDR3 is 15 residues. The CDR3 protein is CASSLLGSGGYEQYF. The CDR3 DNA reads as TGTGCCAGCAGCTTATTGGGTAGCGGGGGGTACGAGCAGTACTTC. The variable domain in full, completed from reference TRBV7-2 and TRBJ2-7, reads GAGVSQSPSNKVTEKGKDVELRCDPISGHTALYWYRQSLGQGLEFLIYFQGNSAPDKSGLPSDRFSAERTGGSVSTLTIQRTQQEDSAVYLCASSLLGSGGYEQYFGPGTRLTVT.

V and J are TRBV28 and TRBJ2-7; D is ambiguous. V was trimmed by 6 bases and J by 5 bases, leaving 20 bases between them. CDR3 length: 15 residues. CDR1 and CDR2 (germline): MDHEN, SYDVKM. The CDR3, as DNA: TGTGCCAGCAGGGTAATAGGTAACAAACTCGACGAGCAGTACTTC. It yields the protein CASRVIGNKLDEQYF.

The chain uses TRBV2 and TRBJ2-1; TRBD2 matches at 11 bases. V lost 5 bases to trimming and J lost 5 bases; unmatched junction nucleotides: 5. Germline CDR1 is SNHLY and CDR2 is FYNNEI. The CDR3 runs to 15 residues. The CDR3 loop reads CASSFPSGGHNEQFF. The CDR3 bases are TGTGCCAGCAGTTTCCCTAGCGGGGGGCACAATGAGCAGTTCTTC.

The chain carries TRBV15 and TRBJ1-6; the D is unclear. The V gene lost 1 base and the J gene lost 0 bases, with 7 bases spanning the gap. The CDR3 covers 16 residues. Germline V gene data show CDR1 as LNHNV and CDR2 as YYDKDF (reference sequence). CDR3 nucleotide sequence: TGTGCCACCAGCAGAGTTACAGTCTCCTATAATTCACCCCTCCACTTT. Its protein product is CATSRVTVSYNSPLHF.

The chain is built from TRBV19 and TRBJ1-1; maybe TRBD1 (5 bases). The CDR3 loop spans 16 amino acids. Germline V lookup: CDR1 LNHDA, CDR2 SQIVND (reference sequence). Trimming stripped 1 base from V and 1 base from J, with 13 bases between. This CDR3 is CASSIGRGAPNTEAFF. CDR3 DNA sequence: TGTGCCAGTAGTATAGGTAGGGGAGCACCGAACACTGAAGCTTTCTTT.

The CDR3, as DNA: TGTGCCAGTAGAGGACCATTCACTGAAGCTTTCTTT. Translation: CASRGPFTEAFF. The chain employs TRBV19 and TRBJ1-1; D is uncertain. The CDR3 runs 12 residues. V lost 6 bases to trimming and J lost 4 bases, with 9 bases between them. Germline CDR1 LNHDA, CDR2 SQIVND (reference sequence).

V gene TRBV5-1 combines with J gene TRBJ2-5; TRBD2 agrees at 8 bases. This CDR3 comprises 19 residues. Per the germline V gene, CDR1 is SGHRS and CDR2 is YFSETQ. V trimming: 4 bases; J trimming: 3 bases; junction bases outside the gene matches: 20. DNA of the CDR3: TGCGCCAGCAGCCGGGGGGGCACTAGCCGTCAACGATTTAAAGAGACCCAGTACTTC. This translates into CASSRGGTSRQRFKETQYF.

The chain recombines TRBV9 with TRBJ2-1, with TRBD2 identical over 9 bases. Germline trimming cut 4 bases from V and 3 bases from J; bases unmatched to any gene: 8. Germline loops: CDR1 SGDLS, CDR2 YYNGEE. This CDR3 is 16 amino acids long. The chain's CDR3 is CASSTTGTSSYNEQFF. CDR3 bases: TGTGCCAGCAGCACCACCGGGACTAGCAGCTACAATGAGCAGTTCTTC.

This chain joins TRBV2 and TRBJ2-7; 9 bases line up with TRBD2. J gave up 4 bases and V 5 bases, and 9 bases lay outside the gene matches. The CDR3 is 15 amino acids. Germline V gene data show CDR1 as SNHLY and CDR2 as FYNNEI. The CDR3 spells CASSREASGVYEQYF. The DNA for the CDR3 is TGTGCCAGCAGTAGGGAAGCTAGCGGGGTTTACGAGCAGTACTTC. The full variable domain, with the rest looked up from reference TRBV2 and TRBJ2-7, is EPEVTQTPSHQVTQMGQEVILRCVPISNHLYFYWYRQILGQKVEFLVSFYNNEISEKSEIFDDQFSVERPDGSNFTLKIRSTKLEDSAMYFCASSREASGVYEQYFGPGTRLTVT.

This clone was detected only once. The V and J genes are TRBV7-2 and TRBJ2-3; D is uncertain. Germline CDR1 and CDR2: SGHTA and FQGNSA. The CDR3 sequence is 12 residues long. Trimming pared 4 bases from V and 6 bases from J, leaving 8 bases between. Here the CDR3 DNA reads TGTGCCAGCAGCTCCAGCGTCGATACGCAGTATTTT. Protein: CASSSSVDTQYF.

In its sample, this clone was seen once. This chain joins TRBV28 and TRBJ1-5; a weak D match, TRBD1 (5 bases). The CDR3 has 16 amino acids. The germline V gene has CDR1 MDHEN and CDR2 SYDVKM. V was cut by 1 base and J by 3 bases, with 13 bases left in between. CDR3 sequence (DNA): TGTGCCAGCAGTTTATTCTCCGGGGGGGACAATCAGCCCCAGCATTTT. The encoded protein is CASSLFSGGDNQPQHF.

The gene calls are TRBV7-6 and TRBJ1-1, with D perhaps TRBD1 (6 bases). CDR1 is SGHVS, CDR2 FNYEAQ, per germline. Trimming took 5 bases from V and 8 from J, leaving 21 bases between them. The CDR3 has 15 amino acids. This CDR3 reads CASSPQTGPSSEAFF. CDR3 nucleotides: TGTGCCAGCAGCCCCCAGACAGGCCCCTCGTCGGAAGCTTTCTTT. Based on the CDR3 plus reference TRBV7-6 and TRBJ1-1, the full variable domain is GAGVSQSPRYKVTKRGQDVALRCDPISGHVSLYWYRQALGQGPEFLTYFNYEAQQDKSGLPNDRFSAERPEGSISTLTIQRTEQRDSAMYRCASSPQTGPSSEAFFGQGTRLTVV.

The gene calls are TRBV6-6 and TRBJ2-1, with D perhaps matching TRBD2 (5 bases). CDR3 length: 15 amino acids. V was pared by 7 bases and J by 9 bases, with 22 bases between. Germline loops: CDR1 MNHNY, CDR2 SVGAGI (reference sequence). The CDR3 DNA follows: TGTGCCAGCATATCGGGCGGGTCGACTGGAGGTGAGCAGTTCTTC. Protein sequence: CASISGGSTGGEQFF.

This chain links TRBV7-2 with TRBJ1-1, with 10 positions matching TRBD1. Trimming removed 5 bases from V and 4 bases from J; junction bases left unmatched: 4. Germline lookup yields CDR1 SGHTA and CDR2 FQGNSA. This CDR3 spans 14 amino acids. The CDR3 DNA follows: TGTGCCAGCAGCAGACAGGGGGCGGGCACTGAAGCTTTCTTT. This gives the protein CASSRQGAGTEAFF.

The V gene is TRBV2, the J gene TRBJ1-1; 7 nucleotides agree with TRBD1. Germline lookup yields CDR1 SNHLY and CDR2 FYNNEI. After removal of 7 bases from V and 2 bases from J, the junction contained 4 bases not matched to a gene. The CDR3 runs to 13 residues. Here the CDR3 DNA reads TGTGCCAGCACCTACAGGGGCAACACTGAAGCTTTCTTT. It is translated as CASTYRGNTEAFF.

V usage is TRBV29-1 and J usage is TRBJ1-1, with TRBD1 as a possible D gene (5 bases). The germline CDR1 and CDR2 sequences are SQVTM and ANQGSEA. V lost 6 bases to trimming and J lost 0 bases, with 11 bases between them. The CDR3 has 13 amino acids. The CDR3 coding sequence is TGCAGCGTCCAAGGACAATTGAACACTGAAGCTTTCTTT. Its protein is CSVQGQLNTEAFF.

The gene calls are TRBV18 and TRBJ1-1; weak D call: TRBD1 (6 bases). The CDR3 is 15 residues long. V lost 3 bases to trimming and J lost 1 base, with 12 bases between them. CDR1 is KGHSH and CDR2 is LQKENI in the germline V gene. The CDR3 protein is CASSPTGLRNTEAFF. CDR3 coding DNA: TGTGCCAGCTCACCGACAGGACTGAGGAACACTGAAGCTTTCTTT.

This sequence joins TRBV14 and TRBJ2-7; 7 positions agree with TRBD2. Unmatched junction bases numbered 6, after V lost 4 bases and J lost 6 bases. The CDR3 runs to 13 residues. Germline lookup yields CDR1 SGHDN and CDR2 FVKESK. The CDR3 loop reads CASSPRLAGEQYF. The CDR3 region has the DNA TGTGCCAGCAGCCCGAGACTAGCCGGCGAGCAGTACTTC.

The chain couples TRBV15 to TRBJ2-5; D might be TRBD2 (5 bases). This CDR3 contains 15 residues. The germline V gene has CDR1 LNHNV and CDR2 YYDKDF (reference sequence). Trimming took 1 base from V and 3 from J, leaving 12 bases between them. Here the CDR3 DNA reads TGTGCCACCAGCAGAGTGGTGGTGCGGGAAGAGACCCAGTACTTC. This gives the protein CATSRVVVREETQYF.

This chain connects TRBV4-2 to TRBJ1-5, with D perhaps matching TRBD1 (6 bases). Per germline, CDR1 LGHNA and CDR2 YNFKEQ. V gave up 0 bases and J gave up 5 bases, with 11 bases separating them. The CDR3 totals 15 residues. The DNA of the CDR3 is TGTGCCAGCAGCCAAGATCGCCAGGGGTATCAGCCCCAGCATTTT. The encoded protein is CASSQDRQGYQPQHF.

In this sample, this clone turned up once. The genes are TRBV5-5 and TRBJ2-7, with TRBD2 matching 7 bases. J gave up 3 bases and V 2 bases, and 8 bases lay outside the gene matches. The CDR3 is 15 residues long. Germline CDR1 SGHKS, CDR2 YYEKEE (reference sequence). CDR3 coding DNA: TGTGCCAGCAGCTTACGCCGGGACTACGACTACGAGCAGTACTTC. It specifies CASSLRRDYDYEQYF.

The chain links TRBV7-9 to TRBJ1-6; D remains ambiguous. Germline assignment: CDR1 SEHNR and CDR2 FQNEAQ (reference sequence). The CDR3 extends over 16 amino acids. V shed 1 base and J shed 5 bases, with 12 bases lying between them. The CDR3 DNA sequence: TGTGCCAGCAGCTTAGACGAGCCCAGGCATAATTCACCCCTCCACTTT. Protein product: CASSLDEPRHNSPLHF.

The gene calls are TRBV5-1 and TRBJ2-2; 9 bases agree with TRBD1. CDR1 SGHRS and CDR2 YFSETQ come from the germline V gene. With 3 bases clipped from V and 6 bases from J, the junction kept 9 bases outside the gene matches. This CDR3 has 16 amino acids. Here the CDR3 reads CASSWSTGGAAGELFF. The CDR3 DNA reads as TGCGCCAGCAGCTGGAGTACAGGGGGCGCCGCCGGGGAGCTGTTTTTT.

The rearrangement uses TRBV29-1 and TRBJ1-1; TRBD1 agrees at 9 bases. Trimming took 5 bases from V and 4 from J; bases not matched to a gene: 5. The length of the CDR3 is 13 residues. CDR1 and CDR2 from the germline V gene are SQVTM and ANQGSEA. This CDR3 reads CSVHAQGATEAFF. The CDR3, as DNA: TGCAGCGTTCATGCACAGGGGGCCACTGAAGCTTTCTTT.

For the CDR3, the DNA is TGTGCCAGCAGTGTAGGGGGCGGCTACGAGCAGTACTTC. Protein sequence: CASSVGGGYEQYF. This rearrangement joins TRBV2 to TRBJ2-7; 7 positions match TRBD1. Looked up from germline, CDR1 is SNHLY and CDR2 is FYNNEI. This CDR3 is built from 13 residues. Germline trimming cut 4 bases from V and 3 bases from J; bases unmatched to any gene: 3.

The chain joins TRBV5-5 to TRBJ1-5, with a tentative D call TRBD1 (5 bases). Per the germline V gene, CDR1 is SGHKS and CDR2 is YYEKEE (reference sequence). Trimming removed 4 bases at V and 2 bases at J, with 16 bases between. This CDR3 has 16 residues. The CDR3 coding sequence is TGTGCCAGCAGCCCACACACTGGGACGGGCAATCAGCCCCAGCATTTT. It specifies CASSPHTGTGNQPQHF.

The chain links TRBV3-1 (or the pseudogene TRBV3-2) to TRBJ2-3; 12 bases fit TRBD2. The CDR3 spans 16 residues. Per germline, CDR1 LGHDT and CDR2 YNNKEL (reference sequence). The trim removed 7 bases at V and 6 bases at J, leaving 11 bases unmatched. The CDR3 nucleotides read TGTGCCAGCAAGGTTGCTAGCGGGGGGGCCTACGATACGCAGTATTTT. It translates to CASKVASGGAYDTQYF.

V gene TRBV27 combines with J gene TRBJ1-2, with D hard to call. With 4 bases removed from V and 0 bases from J, the gap between germline ends came to 12 bases. Germline CDR1 MNHEY, CDR2 SMNVEV (reference sequence). The length of the CDR3 is 15 residues. The CDR3 spells CASSSLRVTNYGYTF. The CDR3 nucleotides are TGTGCCAGCAGTTCACTACGGGTTACTAACTATGGCTACACCTTC.

The chain combines TRBV7-9 with TRBJ1-1; D might be TRBD1 (5 bases). Germline assignment: CDR1 SEHNR and CDR2 FQNEAQ (reference sequence). The CDR3 consists of 14 residues. Trimming cost V 5 bases and J 5 bases, with 15 bases left between them. The CDR3 sequence is CASSIQVSGTEAFF. DNA for the CDR3: TGTGCCAGCAGCATACAGGTGAGCGGGACTGAAGCTTTCTTT.

The V and J genes are TRBV19 and TRBJ1-5; TRBD1 might be the D (5 bases). The CDR3 runs 15 residues. Germline CDR1 LNHDA, CDR2 SQIVND (reference sequence). V was trimmed by 3 bases and J by 0 bases, leaving 9 bases between them. Written as DNA, the CDR3 is TGTGCCAGTAGTATGTGGACAATTAGCAATCAGCCCCAGCATTTT. Amino acid sequence: CASSMWTISNQPQHF.

The CDR3 nucleotides read TGTGCCAGCAGTTACTCTGGGACTAGCGGGAACCGGGCGCAGTATTTT. Its translation: CASSYSGTSGNRAQYF. The chain carries TRBV6-5 and TRBJ2-3, with TRBD2 identical over 13 bases. This CDR3 has 16 amino acids. The J segment lost 10 bases and the V segment lost 0 bases, leaving 7 bases of the junction unmatched. Germline V gives CDR1 MNHEY, CDR2 SVGAGI.

This clone was observed a single time. This chain joins TRBV6-1 and TRBJ1-3, with TRBD1 matching over 9 bases. The CDR3 consists of 18 residues. The germline CDR1 and CDR2 sequences are MNHNS and SASEGT. J gave up 0 bases and V 3 bases, and 9 bases lay outside the gene matches. The CDR3 here is CASSDTRTGESSGNTIYF. Written as DNA, the CDR3 is TGTGCCAGCAGTGACACCCGGACAGGGGAGAGCTCTGGAAACACCATATATTTT.